This TCR beta chain was recovered during a study of PD-1 blockade in classical Hodgkin lymphoma. The CDR3 covers 14 residues. Germline CDR1 and CDR2: MDHEN and SYDVKM. V shed 4 bases, J shed 8 bases, and the junction held 8 bases outside the gene matches. Study-level findings and limits: By cycle point C4D1, TCR diversity had risen significantly in CD4+ cells (but not CD8+ cells). It was reported that newly diagnosed patients had less baseline TCR diversity than healthy donors.

Specified time point: cycle 4 day 1 (C4D1), after around six weeks of nivolumab. Relapses following autologous stem cell transplantation were seen in all patients, with brentuximab vedotin exposure varying. For this clone: Its cognate antigen is unknown.

Sequencing used immunoSEQ multiplex PCR; TCRdb keeps in-frame clones, though not all of them. This sample has some 90,000 clones, with around 80% found just once. This sequence joins TRBV28 and TRBJ2-1, with 7 bases fitting TRBD2. The receptor was derived from a human donor with classical Hodgkin lymphoma. Source: peripheral blood mononuclear cells (PBMCs), taken before the fourth cycle of nivolumab. In DNA, the CDR3 is TGTGCCAGCAGTTGGCGGGACTACCCCCATGAGCAGTTCTTC. Amino acids: CASSWRDYPHEQFF.